This T cell receptor beta chain was sequenced for a study of immune characterization of retroperitoneal liposarcoma. The CDR3 runs 17 residues. Germline loops: CDR1 MNHEY, CDR2 SVGAGI. TCRdb re-called the PCR reads with MiXCR, one entry per CDR3 protein. The data contain roughly 4,000 distinct CDR3 sequences, around 30% of them seen just once; the ten biggest clones take up roughly 10%. This sequence was found in a female donor with retroperitoneal liposarcoma. V gene TRBV6-5 combines with J gene TRBJ2-5; 8 bases map to TRBD1. The DNA end lines up better with TRBJ2-1; the J call may be wrong. Sample: blood. The CDR3 sequence: CASSEEGHRQGMDEQFF. The CDR3 DNA reads as TGTGCCAGCAGTGAAGAAGGCCATAGACAGGGGATGGACGAGCAGTTCTTC.